These 2 T cell receptor beta chains were all obtained from the same sample, sequenced in a study of cytomegalovirus exposure and HLA in healthy donors. PCR amplification relied on 60 Vbeta primers (plus 13 Jbeta primers). TCRdb keeps only in-frame clones here, not all; method: immunoSEQ multiplex PCR. Of some 130,000 clones listed, 75% to 85% were seen once; the top ten hold roughly 12%. The specimen was PBMCs. The receptor set was obtained from a male donor in good health and CMV-seropositive.

Comments on this clone: One end of the junction fails to match germline, which may point to a read error. The CDR3 DNA is TGTGCCTGGAGTGTATATGATACAGCAAACTTC. It is translated as CAWSVYDTANF. The chain couples TRBV30 to TRBJ1-2, with D unclear. Germline V gives CDR1 GTSNPN, CDR2 SVGIG (reference sequence). The CDR3 length is 11 residues. Together with reference TRBV30 and TRBJ1-2, the CDR3 gives the full variable domain: SQTIHQWPATLVQPVGSPLSLECTVEGTSNPNLYWYRQAAGRGLQLLFYSVGIGQISSEVPQNLSASRPQDRQFILSSKKLLLSDSGFYLCAWSVYDTANFGSGTRLTVV.

The rearrangement uses TRBV7-2 and TRBJ1-2; D is ambiguous. The CDR3 has 14 amino acids. Germline loops: CDR1 SGHTA, CDR2 FQGNSA. The V and J ends lost 5 bases and 4 bases respectively, with 14 bases between them. This CDR3 is CASSPRGEIYGYTF. CDR3 nucleotide sequence: TGTGCCAGCAGCCCCCGCGGGGAGATCTATGGCTACACCTTC.